The rows below give T cell receptor beta chains drawn from one sample of a study of control samples from healthy donors and cancer patients. The table came from immunoSEQ multiplex PCR; TCRdb's copy has only in-frame clones and leaves some out. The sample shows some 90,000 clones, less than 90% of them seen only once. The source material was blood. Every receptor here comes from a woman aged 55 to 70 in good health. Each CDR3 is given without its conserved first and last residue. Size tells how often a clone was seen (once, few, many) or the class of an expanded clone, and some rows leave it out.

TRBV4-3,TRBJ2-2,-,ASSRVSDGVVGELF
TRBV2,TRBJ1-2,-,AITGPLRVAGDYGYT
TRBV7-9,TRBJ2-2,-,AGVHEENTGELF
TRBV27,TRBJ2-3,-,ASSLMLGTDTQY
TRBV4-1,TRBJ2-6,few,ASSQERGANVLT
TRBV6-5,TRBJ1-4,once,ASGRAGTNEKLF
TRBV18,TRBJ2-1,-,ASSVNSASSYNEQF
TRBV9,TRBJ2-1,-,ASSQSGPGYNEQF
TRBV6-1,TRBJ2-5,-,ASSEIQGGETQY
TRBV5-1,TRBJ1-6,-,ASSMGLNGSPLH
TRBV5-4,TRBJ1-2,-,ASSLGGGQGAFGYT
TRBV28,TRBJ1-1,few,ASSSTGWNTEAF
TRBV6-5,TRBJ1-6,-,ATRGTQNSPLH
TRBV9,TRBJ2-1,once,ASSVTGTRGNEQF
TRBV5-1,TRBJ1-6,-,ASTSGLYNSPLH
TRBV15,TRBJ2-1,-,ATKSREGNYNEQF
TRBV6-5,TRBJ2-3,once,ASSFQGWRTDTQY
TRBV10-3,TRBJ1-1,-,AITLNGGQGEAF
TRBV6-2/TRBV6-3,TRBJ1-1,-,ASSPVTLTLKSEAF
TRBV2,TRBJ2-1,-,ASSLAGAGYNEQF
TRBV5-6,TRBJ2-5,-,ASSWGEPSGTQY
TRBV7-3,TRBJ2-5,-,ASSHSGTQETQY
TRBV7-9,TRBJ2-1,-,ASSRKRGWSNEQF
TRBV6-5,TRBJ2-1,-,ASTMSGSYNEQF
TRBV7-3,TRBJ2-1,-,ASSPQAGTYNEQF
TRBV5-6,TRBJ2-2,-,ASSLHGELF
TRBV11-2,TRBJ2-3,-,ASSFGLAGGYRDTQY
TRBV5-1,TRBJ1-6,-,ASRGDSTTPLH
TRBV11-3,TRBJ2-2,-,ASSHRANTGELF
TRBV6-5,TRBJ2-1,-,ASSPLAYGSQF
TRBV7-7,TRBJ2-1,-,ASSLGVHYNEQF
TRBV21-1,TRBJ2-2,-,ASSILLGGAGGELF
TRBV29-1,TRBJ1-2,-,SVGDSSGYT
TRBV5-1,TRBJ1-2,-,ASSFQGQGPDGYT
TRBV2,TRBJ1-5,-,ASSDDRGNQPQH
TRBV20-1,TRBJ2-7,-,SAGIVLEQY
TRBV5-4,TRBJ1-1,-,ASSLGGGENTEAF
TRBV11-2,TRBJ2-2,-,ASSILQGVDTGELF
TRBV27,TRBJ2-7,-,ASSRQARYEQY
TRBV7-2,TRBJ1-5,-,ASSFAWGQPQH
TRBV28,TRBJ1-5,-,ASSAGTGVTPFKPQH
TRBV25-1,TRBJ1-6,-,ASSEKQGFFSPLH
TRBV20-1,TRBJ1-2,-,SAKVGYT
TRBV6-5,TRBJ1-5,-,ASRRDGNQPQH
TRBV6-2/TRBV6-3,TRBJ1-2,-,ASSYSTYGQSFNYGYT
TRBV27,TRBJ2-1,few,ASTEGSHNEQF
TRBV6-6,TRBJ1-1,-,ASGASRTEAF
TRBV11-2,TRBJ1-3,-,ASSARPGQESSGNTIY
TRBV7-9,TRBJ2-4,-,ASSAQTEAKNIQY
TRBV4-1,TRBJ2-5,-,ASSRSGSIRGQETQY
TRBV5-5,TRBJ2-7,-,ASSLDLYEQY
TRBV5-1,TRBJ1-3,few,ASSLTQLGSGNTIY
TRBV27,TRBJ1-5,-,ASSPGTTRQPQH
TRBV28,TRBJ2-5,-,ASSLLGQTQETQY
TRBV29-1,TRBJ1-2,-,SVDSGNEYYGYT